The rows below give T cell receptor beta chains drawn from one sample of a study of blood T cell repertoires in COVID-19. Assay: immunoSEQ multiplex PCR; the TCRdb copy retains only in-frame clones and omits some. The data contain about 130,000 clones, around 81% of them singletons. The sample consisted of peripheral blood. The receptors were sampled from a man in his forties or fifties with active or convalescent COVID-19. Both conserved end residues are part of each CDR3. A D gene is named only where the DNA matches it firmly. Clone size is shown for a subset of rows, as once, few, many or a class of expanded clone.

cdr3_aa cdr3_nt cdr3_length j_call clone_size d_call v_call
CASRQGYEQYF TGTGCCAGCAGACAGGGTTACGAGCAGTACTTC 11 TRBJ2-7 . . TRBV6-5
CASSLDRGHGYTF TGCGCCAGCAGCCTGGACAGGGGGCATGGCTACACCTTC 13 TRBJ1-2 . TRBD1 TRBV4-3
CASNLQGSGNTIYF TGTGCCAGCAACCTACAGGGATCTGGAAACACCATATATTTT 14 TRBJ1-3 few . TRBV3-1/TRBV3-2
CATSGGGGANVLTF TGTGCCACCAGCGGGGGGGGCGGGGCCAACGTCCTGACTTTC 14 TRBJ2-6 . . TRBV15
CASSYSPGRTITNEKLFF TGTGCCAGCAGTTACTCCCCGGGACGGACTATAACTAATGAAAAACTGTTTTTT 18 TRBJ1-4 . . TRBV6-2/TRBV6-3
CASSPSLTQETQYF TGTGCCAGCAGCCCGTCGCTAACTCAAGAGACCCAGTACTTC 14 TRBJ2-5 . . TRBV3-1/TRBV3-2
CASSLPLGGSGETQYF TGTGCCAGCAGCTTACCCTTGGGAGGTTCCGGGGAGACCCAGTACTTC 16 TRBJ2-5 . . TRBV7-2
CASSDSGTSGGPRYNEQFF TGTGCCAGCAGTGACTCGGGGACTAGCGGGGGACCGCGCTACAATGAGCAGTTCTTC 19 TRBJ2-1 . TRBD2 TRBV6-4
CASRQGYQPQHF TGTGCCAGCAGACAGGGGTATCAGCCCCAGCATTTT 12 TRBJ1-5 . TRBD1 TRBV2
CASSLRRDPSVANEQFF TGCGCCAGCAGCCTACGGAGGGACCCCAGCGTCGCGAATGAGCAGTTCTTC 17 TRBJ2-1 . . TRBV5-1
CASRTQGNQPQHF TGTGCCAGTAGAACACAGGGAAATCAGCCCCAGCATTTT 13 TRBJ1-5 . . TRBV19
CASSASTGGGVGLEKLFF TGTGCCAGCAGTGCCTCAACAGGGGGCGGAGTAGGTTTGGAAAAACTGTTTTTT 18 TRBJ1-4 . TRBD1 TRBV6-1
CASSGGSHEQYF TGTGCCAGCAGCGGAGGGAGCCACGAGCAGTACTTC 12 TRBJ2-7 . . TRBV6-6
CASSPGTVVNEKLFF TGTGCCAGTAGCCCCGGGACAGTGGTCAATGAAAAACTGTTTTTT 15 TRBJ1-4 once TRBD1 TRBV19